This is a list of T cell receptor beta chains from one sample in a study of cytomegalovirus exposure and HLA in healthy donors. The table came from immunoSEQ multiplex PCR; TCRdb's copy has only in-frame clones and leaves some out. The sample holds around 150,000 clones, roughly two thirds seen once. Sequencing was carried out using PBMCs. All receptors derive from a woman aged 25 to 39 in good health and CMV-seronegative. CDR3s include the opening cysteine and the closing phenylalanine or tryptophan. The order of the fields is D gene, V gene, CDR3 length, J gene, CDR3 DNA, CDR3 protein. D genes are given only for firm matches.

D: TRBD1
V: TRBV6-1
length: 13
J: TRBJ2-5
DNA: TGTGCCACCCGGACAGGGGGAGCGGAGACCCAGTACTTC
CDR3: CATRTGGAETQYF

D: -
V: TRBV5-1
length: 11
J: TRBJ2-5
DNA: TGCGCCAGCAGCTCTCGGGAGACCCAGTACTTC
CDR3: CASSSRETQYF

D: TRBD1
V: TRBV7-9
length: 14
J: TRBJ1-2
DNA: TGTGCCAGCAGCTTAGCAGGGGGCAACTATGGCTACACCTTC
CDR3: CASSLAGGNYGYTF

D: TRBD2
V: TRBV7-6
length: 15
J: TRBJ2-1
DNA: TGTGCCAGCAGCTCGACTAGCGAGGCCTACAATGAGCAGTTCTTC
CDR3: CASSSTSEAYNEQFF

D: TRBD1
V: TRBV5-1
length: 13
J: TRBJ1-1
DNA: TGCGCCAGCAGTCGTCAGGGGGCTGGTGAAGCTTTCTTT
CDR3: CASSRQGAGEAFF

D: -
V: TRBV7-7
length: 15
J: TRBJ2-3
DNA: TGTGCCAGCAGCTTAGGTGGGCCTGGCACAGATACGCAGTATTTT
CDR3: CASSLGGPGTDTQYF

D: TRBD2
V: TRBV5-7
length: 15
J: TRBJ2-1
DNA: TGTGCCAGCAGCCCCGGGGGCGGGGGGACGGATGAGCAGTTCTTC
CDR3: CASSPGGGGTDEQFF

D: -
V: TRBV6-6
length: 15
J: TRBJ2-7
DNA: TGTGCCAGCAGTTACTCTACTCAAGGAGGGTACGAGCAGTACTTC
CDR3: CASSYSTQGGYEQYF

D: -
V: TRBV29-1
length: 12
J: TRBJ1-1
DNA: TGCAGCGACGGGCAGGCAGGACACGCAGCTTTCTTT
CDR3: CSDGQAGHAAFF

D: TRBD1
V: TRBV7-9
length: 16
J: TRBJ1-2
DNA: TGTGCCAGCAGCCCCCGGGACAGGGCATTTAACTATGGCTACACCTTC
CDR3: CASSPRDRAFNYGYTF

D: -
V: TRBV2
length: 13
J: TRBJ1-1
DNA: TGTGCCAGCAGTGAACAACAGAACACTGAAGCTTTCTTT
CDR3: CASSEQQNTEAFF

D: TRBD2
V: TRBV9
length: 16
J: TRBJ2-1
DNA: TGTGCCAGCAGCGTAGAGAGGGCGGGAGGATTCAATGAGCAGTTCTTC
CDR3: CASSVERAGGFNEQFF

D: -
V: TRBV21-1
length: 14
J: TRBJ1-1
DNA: TGTGCCAGCAGCTCCCGGGACAGGGTCACTGAAGCTTTCTTT
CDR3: CASSSRDRVTEAFF

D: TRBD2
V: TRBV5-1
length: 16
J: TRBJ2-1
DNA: TGCGCCAGCAGCATTCTAGCGGGAGGGATGGTAAATGAGCAGTTCTTC
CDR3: CASSILAGGMVNEQFF

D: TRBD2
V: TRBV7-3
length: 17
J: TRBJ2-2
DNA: TGTGCCAGCAGCCCGGGGCTAGCGGGGGCGAACACCGGGGAGCTGTTTTTT
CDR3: CASSPGLAGANTGELFF

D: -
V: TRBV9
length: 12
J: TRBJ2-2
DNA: TGTGCCAGCAGCGTAGTATACGGGGAGCTGTTTTTT
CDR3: CASSVVYGELFF

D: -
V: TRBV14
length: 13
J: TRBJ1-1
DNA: TGTGCCAGCAGCCAAGAGGGGGAGGCTGAAGCTTTCTTT
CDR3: CASSQEGEAEAFF

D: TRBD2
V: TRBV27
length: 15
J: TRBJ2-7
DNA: TGTGCCAGCAGTTTGGGGAGGGAGTACGCCTACGAGCAGTACTTC
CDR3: CASSLGREYAYEQYF